Below, 4 T cell receptor beta chains from the same sample are listed, as sequenced in a study of OX40 agonist ivuxolimab in advanced cancers. Generated by immunoSEQ multiplex PCR, the TCRdb table keeps only in-frame clones and is missing some. The repertoire holds tens of thousands of clones, with roughly 84% as singletons. The sample was CD4+ or CD8+ T cells sorted from blood, taken in a trial of the OX40 agonist ivuxolimab. The receptors stem from an adult with an advanced solid tumor such as melanoma, head and neck, liver or kidney cancer.

In this sample, this clone turned up once. V usage is TRBV19 and J usage is TRBJ2-7; the match to TRBD1 covers 7 bases. V was clipped by 3 bases and J by 0 bases; unmatched bases: 5. This CDR3 is 15 amino acids long. Germline assignment: CDR1 LNHDA and CDR2 SQIVND (reference sequence). The CDR3 spells CASSIAGTVSYEQYF. The CDR3 DNA is TGTGCCAGTAGTATTGCCGGGACAGTCTCCTACGAGCAGTACTTC.

This chain's CDR3 is CASSQDKRDTDTQYF. CDR3 DNA: TGCGCCAGCAGCCAAGACAAGCGGGACACAGATACGCAGTATTTT. This sequence joins TRBV23-1 and TRBJ2-3, with 7 bases aligning to TRBD2. Being an ORF, TRBV23-1 has a function that is uncertain. J gave up 2 bases and V 6 bases, and 8 bases lay outside the gene matches. There are 15 residues in the CDR3.

V and J are TRBV5-1 and TRBJ2-5; tentatively, D is TRBD1 (6 bases). Trimming stripped 5 bases from V and 5 bases from J, with 19 bases between. This CDR3 comprises 15 residues. Per germline, CDR1 SGHRS and CDR2 YFSETQ. The CDR3 region has the DNA TGCGCCAGCAGAATGCAAATGGGGGCCTGGGAGACCCAGTACTTC. Its translation is CASRMQMGAWETQYF.

The chain carries TRBV7-9 and TRBJ2-3; D uncertain. Trimming removed 0 bases from V and 5 bases from J, with 15 bases in between. Per germline, CDR1 SEHNR and CDR2 FQNEAQ (reference sequence). The CDR3 contains 16 residues. The CDR3 nucleotides read TGTGCCAGCAGCTTAGCGCTCATCCTAAAGGGAGATACGCAGTATTTT. Translating it yields CASSLALILKGDTQYF.